A single T cell receptor (beta chain) is shown here with its context. This sample was taken from a study of blood T cell repertoires in COVID-19. Across the study: Sources were T cells, B-cell-depleted T cells, or PBMCs; the material itself was cDNA or gDNA.

The trim removed 10 bases at V and 2 bases at J, leaving 9 bases unmatched. CDR3 length: 14 amino acids. Germline V lookup: CDR1 LNHDA, CDR2 SQIVND (reference sequence). The study drew participants aged about 18 to 89 years from about two dozen US areas. Cohort 3 donors counted as recovered after two negative PCRs, clearance, or resolved symptoms. Authors' data handling: Amplification with reference gene primers provided the estimates of nucleated cell counts. Sequenced by immunoSEQ multiplex PCR; TCRdb stores in-frame clones only, minus some. V and J calls and clone size are those listed in that table; D and trimming were worked out from the DNA. The table has around 250,000 clones, 85% to 90% seen once.

The sample was PBMCs or T cells enriched from blood (not recorded which). The chain has TRBV19 and TRBJ1-1; 8 bases line up with TRBD1. The receptor comes from a woman aged 45-65 years who had recovered from COVID-19. CDR3 loop: CATSLGQANTEAFF. Written as DNA, the CDR3 is TGTGCCACTAGCCTGGGACAGGCTAACACTGAAGCTTTCTTT.